This is a list of T cell receptor beta chains from one sample in a study of blood T cell repertoires in COVID-19. Some clones are missing from TCRdb's copy, which holds only in-frame ones; the method was immunoSEQ multiplex PCR. The repertoire consists of about 78,000 clones, with over 80% occurring once and the leading ten covering 3.5%. The material sequenced was peripheral blood. The receptors were gathered from a middle-aged man with acute or convalescent COVID-19. CDR3s include the opening cysteine and the closing phenylalanine or tryptophan. Fields, in order: CDR3 protein, D gene, CDR3 length, clone size, V gene. The D gene is left open where the match is weak. Not every row has a clone size; where given, it reads once, few, many or a size class.

CASSQGQGFGTDTQYF | TRBD1 | 16 | few | TRBV3-1/TRBV3-2
CASTLAGGTEAFF | . | 13 | . | TRBV6-6
CASSLSGMNTEAFF | . | 14 | . | TRBV7-3
CASSDSYYGYTF | . | 12 | . | TRBV6-2/TRBV6-3
CASSAGPEQFF | . | 11 | . | TRBV21-1
CAISPRLGTYEQYF | . | 14 | . | TRBV10-3
CASRPVGQPQHF | . | 12 | . | TRBV28
CASSQQGNYGYTF | . | 13 | . | TRBV2
CASSGTGGVFTEAFF | TRBD1 | 15 | . | TRBV2
CASSPIREAANYGYTF | . | 16 | . | TRBV18
CASSTPSGSSYNEQFF | TRBD2 | 16 | . | TRBV13
CASRASGTGELFF | TRBD2 | 13 | . | TRBV19
CASSGAEREYGNTIYF | . | 16 | . | TRBV9
CAWRTTGGKETQYF | TRBD1 | 14 | . | TRBV30
CASRPGQGGEQYF | TRBD1 | 13 | . | TRBV28
CATSPTSSNEQFF | . | 13 | . | TRBV24-1
CASSLERQMGFEQYF | . | 15 | . | TRBV5-1
CASSFGSGGKLLGYF | TRBD2 | 15 | once | TRBV28
CASSLGQGGANGEQFF | . | 16 | . | TRBV5-6
CASSLDGGQGRGLGYF | . | 16 | . | TRBV7-2
CASSSGGGDYEKLFF | . | 15 | few | TRBV7-2
CASSLEGTIYGYTF | . | 14 | . | TRBV28
CASSQEGLAVGEQFF | TRBD2 | 15 | . | TRBV3-1/TRBV3-2
CASSTNRQETQYF | . | 13 | . | TRBV18
CASSHPTGNYGYTF | . | 14 | . | TRBV6-2/TRBV6-3
CASSRGGEAGFTDTQYF | TRBD2 | 17 | . | TRBV19
CASSPGQGGTQYF | TRBD1 | 13 | . | TRBV18
CASSYSYTTGEAYGYTF | TRBD1 | 17 | . | TRBV6-2/TRBV6-3
CASSPQGISNTEAFF | TRBD1 | 15 | . | TRBV7-3
CASSLDPTGANYGYTF | TRBD1 | 16 | . | TRBV5-1
CASSQGGQGSFDGYTF | . | 16 | . | TRBV14
CASSLGTTQQFF | TRBD2 | 12 | few | TRBV3-1/TRBV3-2
CASSPRDSNEKLFF | TRBD1 | 14 | . | TRBV18
CASSTGPGANVLTF | . | 14 | . | TRBV11-2
CATKGLAGTGELFF | TRBD2 | 14 | . | TRBV24-1
CASSPWTGNMNQPQHF | TRBD1 | 16 | . | TRBV7-2
CASSQDRQGRRAFF | TRBD1 | 14 | . | TRBV4-3
CASSHVEQTNSPLHF | . | 15 | . | TRBV4-2
CASSNEVGGVQETQYF | . | 16 | . | TRBV21-1
CAISPGGTGELFF | . | 13 | . | TRBV10-3
CASSPGQGADQPQHF | TRBD1 | 15 | . | TRBV7-2
CASRDSLTEAFF | . | 12 | . | TRBV11-2
CASSLYGDQPQHF | . | 13 | . | TRBV7-2
CASSTYTGGVAFF | . | 13 | . | TRBV21-1
CASSLAGITDTQYF | . | 14 | few | TRBV5-1
CASSYPGTNEQFF | TRBD2 | 13 | . | TRBV6-5
CASSRGFSYEQYF | . | 13 | . | TRBV19
CASSVGGRAWDEQYF | . | 15 | . | TRBV9
CATSRESGVSFF | . | 12 | . | TRBV15
CASSRGGSPETDTQYF | TRBD2 | 16 | . | TRBV19